The T cell receptor (beta chain) under discussion was sequenced for a study of beta chain features in type 1 diabetes. Study background: Analysis included around 99,000,000 sorted cells drawn from all samples.

Of the isolated RNA, all was reverse transcribed, and so the sequenced material was expressed TCRB transcripts. Method: immunoSEQ multiplex PCR; TCRdb's copy keeps in-frame clones and lacks some. This table has about 340,000 clones, about 13% appearing once. This clone has just a few counts. What it binds is unknown. CD4+ naive, central memory, regulatory and stem cell-like memory subsets were isolated by sorting on CD45RO/CCR7/CD25/CD127/CD95/CD27. Sort purity for all populations was recorded as exceeding 98%. Study results and caveats: A closer apparent resemblance between naive, central memory and Treg TCRB repertoires was seen in patients than in healthy donors. TCRB CDR3s from Type 1 diabetes patients were moderately but significantly shorter in all four CD4+ subsets.

CDR1 MDHEN and CDR2 SYDVKM come from the germline V gene. V lost 4 bases, J lost 3 bases, and 15 bases lay in between. The CDR3 covers 16 residues. This chain uses TRBV28 with TRBJ1-4, with a weak D call TRBD1 (6 bases). Sequencing was done on a sample of naive CD4+ T cells from blood. The clonotype was recovered from a woman aged 18-29 years with type 1 diabetes. CDR3: CASSSAGARSNEKLFF. The CDR3 DNA reads TGTGCCAGCAGTTCTGCGGGGGCGCGATCTAATGAAAAACTGTTTTTT.